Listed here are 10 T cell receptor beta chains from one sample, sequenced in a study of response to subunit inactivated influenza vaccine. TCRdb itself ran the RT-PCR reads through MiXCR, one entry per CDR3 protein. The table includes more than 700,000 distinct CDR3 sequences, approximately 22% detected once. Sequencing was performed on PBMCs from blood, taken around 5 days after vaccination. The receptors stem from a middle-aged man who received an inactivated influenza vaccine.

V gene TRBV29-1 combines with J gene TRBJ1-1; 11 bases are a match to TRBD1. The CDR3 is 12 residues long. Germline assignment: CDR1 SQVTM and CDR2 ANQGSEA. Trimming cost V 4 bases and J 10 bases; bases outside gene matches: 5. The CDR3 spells CSVGTGGLGAFF. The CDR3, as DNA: TGCAGCGTTGGGACAGGGGGCCTAGGAGCTTTCTTT.

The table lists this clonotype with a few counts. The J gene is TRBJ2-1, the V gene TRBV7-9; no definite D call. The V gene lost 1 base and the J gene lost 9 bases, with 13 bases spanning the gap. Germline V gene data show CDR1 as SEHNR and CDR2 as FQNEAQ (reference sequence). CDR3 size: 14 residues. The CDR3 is CASSLGSVSGEQFF. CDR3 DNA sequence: TGTGCCAGCAGCTTAGGGTCTGTAAGTGGTGAGCAGTTCTTC.

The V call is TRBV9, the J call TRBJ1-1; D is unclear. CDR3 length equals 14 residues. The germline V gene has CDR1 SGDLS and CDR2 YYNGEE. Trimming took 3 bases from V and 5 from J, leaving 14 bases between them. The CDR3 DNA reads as TGTGCCAGCAGCGGCGGATTTGGAAAAACTGAAGCTTTCTTT. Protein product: CASSGGFGKTEAFF. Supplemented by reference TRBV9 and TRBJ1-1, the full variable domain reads DSGVTQTPKHLITATGQRVTLRCSPRSGDLSVYWYQQSLDQGLQFLIQYYNGEERAKGNILERFSAQQFPDLHSELNLSSLELGDSALYFCASSGGFGKTEAFFGQGTRLTVV.

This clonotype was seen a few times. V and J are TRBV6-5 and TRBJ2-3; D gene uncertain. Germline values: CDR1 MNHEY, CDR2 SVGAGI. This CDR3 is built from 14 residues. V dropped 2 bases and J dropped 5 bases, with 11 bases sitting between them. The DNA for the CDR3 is TGTGCCAGCAGTTACATATTCGAGAGAGATACGCAGTATTTT. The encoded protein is CASSYIFERDTQYF.

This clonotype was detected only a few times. The CDR3 region has the DNA TGCGCCAGCAGCGAAACAGGGTTACGAGAAAAACTGTTTTTT. Its protein is CASSETGLREKLFF. This chain joins TRBV5-1 and TRBJ1-4; the D gene is possibly TRBD1 (6 bases). CDR1 is SGHRS, CDR2 YFSETQ, per germline. V was pared by 4 bases and J by 8 bases, with 15 bases between. CDR3 length: 14 residues.

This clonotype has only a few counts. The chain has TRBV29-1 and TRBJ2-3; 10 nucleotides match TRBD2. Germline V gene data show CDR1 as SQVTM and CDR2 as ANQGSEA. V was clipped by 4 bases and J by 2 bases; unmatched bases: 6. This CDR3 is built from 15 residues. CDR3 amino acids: CSVATLAGDTDTQYF. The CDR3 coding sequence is TGCAGCGTTGCCACGCTAGCGGGGGACACAGATACGCAGTATTTT.

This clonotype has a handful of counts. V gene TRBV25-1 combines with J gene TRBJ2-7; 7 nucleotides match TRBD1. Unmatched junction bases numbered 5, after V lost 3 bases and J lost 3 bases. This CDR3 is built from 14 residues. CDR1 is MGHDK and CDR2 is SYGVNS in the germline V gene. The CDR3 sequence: CASSDRGNFYEQYF. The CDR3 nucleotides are TGTGCCAGCAGTGACAGGGGGAATTTCTACGAGCAGTACTTC.

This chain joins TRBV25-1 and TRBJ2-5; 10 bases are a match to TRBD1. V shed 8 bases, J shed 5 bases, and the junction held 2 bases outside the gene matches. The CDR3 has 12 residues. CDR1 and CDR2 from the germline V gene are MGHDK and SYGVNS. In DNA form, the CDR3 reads TGTGCCAGCGGACAGGGGGTTGAGACCCAGTACTTC. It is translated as CASGQGVETQYF.

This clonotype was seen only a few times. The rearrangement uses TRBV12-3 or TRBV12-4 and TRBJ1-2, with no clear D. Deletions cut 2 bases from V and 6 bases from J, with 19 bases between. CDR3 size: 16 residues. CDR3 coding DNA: TGTGCCAGCAGTTTAAGATTGAGGGCAGGTGGAGATGGCTACACCTTC. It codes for CASSLRLRAGGDGYTF.

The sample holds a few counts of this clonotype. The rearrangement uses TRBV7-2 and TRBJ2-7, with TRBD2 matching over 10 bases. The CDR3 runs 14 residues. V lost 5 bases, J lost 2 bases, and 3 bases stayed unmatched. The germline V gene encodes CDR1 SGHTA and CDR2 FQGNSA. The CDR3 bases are TGTGCCAGCAGCGCTACTAGCGGGACCTACGAGCAGTACTTC. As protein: CASSATSGTYEQYF.